This T cell receptor beta chain was retrieved from a study of blood T cell repertoires in COVID-19. The overall study: Donors in the United States, Italy and Spain gave samples during acute or convalescent COVID-19. T cells, B-cell-depleted T cells, or PBMCs supplied cDNA or gDNA.

V lost 8 bases and J lost 1; bases outside the gene matches: 7. CDR3 size: 15 residues. Germline assignment: CDR1 MDHEN and CDR2 SYDVKM. Authors' analysis steps: Amplifying reference gene primers gave estimates of nucleated cell counts. Clones were sequenced by immunoSEQ multiplex PCR, and TCRdb holds only the in-frame ones, with some missing. V, J and clone size are those of that table, while D and trimming were read from the DNA. There are about 150,000 clones in the sample; over 75% occur only once, and around 13% lies in the top ten. This receptor was obtained from a man between 60 and 70 years old with active or convalescent COVID-19. Input material: peripheral blood. V usage is TRBV28 and J usage is TRBJ2-3; 9 bases fit TRBD2. CDR3 sequence reads: CASESSGEGTDTQYF. The CDR3 DNA reads TGTGCCAGCGAGTCTAGCGGGGAGGGCACAGATACGCAGTATTTT. The full variable domain, in which reference TRBV28 and TRBJ2-3 provide the parts outside the CDR3, is DVKVTQSSRYLVKRTGEKVFLECVQDMDHENMFWYRQDPGLGLRLIYFSYDVKMKEKGDIPEGYSVSREKKERFSLILESASTNQTSMYLCASESSGEGTDTQYFGPGTRLTVL.